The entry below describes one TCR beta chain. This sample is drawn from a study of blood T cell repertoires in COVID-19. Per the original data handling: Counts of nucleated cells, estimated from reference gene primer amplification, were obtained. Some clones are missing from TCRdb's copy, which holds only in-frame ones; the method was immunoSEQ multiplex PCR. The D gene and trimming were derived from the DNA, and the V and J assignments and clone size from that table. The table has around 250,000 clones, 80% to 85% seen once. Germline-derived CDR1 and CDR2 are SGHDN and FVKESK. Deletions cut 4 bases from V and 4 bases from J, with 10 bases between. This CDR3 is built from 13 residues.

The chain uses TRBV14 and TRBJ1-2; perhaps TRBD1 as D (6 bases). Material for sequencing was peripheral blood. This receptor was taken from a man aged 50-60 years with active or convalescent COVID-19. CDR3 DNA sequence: TGTGCCAGCAGCCTCCGAGGGGGCTATGGCTACACCTTC. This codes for CASSLRGGYGYTF.